This TCR beta chain originates from a study of tumor-infiltrating lymphocytes in localized non-small cell lung cancer. Turning to the study itself: Tumor tissue and non-adjacent uninvolved lung came from each patient. Study outcomes and limitations: Only some patients had TCR sequencing, depending on available tissue. Compared with uninvolved lung, tumors showed higher T cell infiltration by TCRbeta sequencing. Tumor T-cell fraction was not associated with recurrence-free survival.

Trimming took 7 bases from V and 2 from J; bases not matched to a gene: 9. Germline-derived CDR1 and CDR2 are SNHLY and FYNNEI. The CDR3 has 16 residues. As for this clone: Its antigen is still unknown.

TCRdb's table, derived via immunoSEQ multiplex PCR, lists solely in-frame clones and lacks some. Counted here are about 16,000 clones, around two thirds occurring once; the ten biggest clones make up around 6.3%. The source material was lung tumor tissue. The chain is built from TRBV2 and TRBJ2-3; TRBD2 matches 10 bases. The TCR sequence derives from a human donor with non-small cell lung cancer. The CDR3 is CASKQGGLADTDTQYF. CDR3 nucleotide sequence: TGTGCCAGCAAGCAGGGTGGACTAGCGGACACAGATACGCAGTATTTT.